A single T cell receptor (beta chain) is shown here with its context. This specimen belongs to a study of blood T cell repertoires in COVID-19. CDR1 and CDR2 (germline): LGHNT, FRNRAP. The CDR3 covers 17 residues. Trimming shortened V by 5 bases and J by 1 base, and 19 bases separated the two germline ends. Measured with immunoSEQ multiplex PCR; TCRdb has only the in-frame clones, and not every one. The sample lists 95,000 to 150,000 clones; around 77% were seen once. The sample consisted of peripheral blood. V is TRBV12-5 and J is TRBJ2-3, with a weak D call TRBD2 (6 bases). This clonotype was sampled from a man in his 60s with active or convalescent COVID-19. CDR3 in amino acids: CASGNWYSGQGTDTQYF. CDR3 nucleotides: TGTGCTAGTGGTAATTGGTATAGCGGACAAGGCACAGATACGCAGTATTTT. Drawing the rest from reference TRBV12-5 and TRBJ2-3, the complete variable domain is DARVTQTPRHKVTEMGQEVTMRCQPILGHNTVFWYRQTMMQGLELLAYFRNRAPLDDSGMPKDRFSAEMPDATLATLKIQPSEPRDSAVYFCASGNWYSGQGTDTQYFGPGTRLTVL.